These 12 T cell receptor beta chains came from one sample sequenced in a study of blood T cell repertoires in COVID-19. Sequencing used immunoSEQ multiplex PCR; TCRdb keeps in-frame clones, though not all of them. Of about 67,000 clones detected, 79% appear once; the ten largest clones hold 6.3%. Sequenced sample: peripheral blood. These receptors originate from a woman aged 55-69 years with acute or convalescent COVID-19.

The chain links TRBV18 to TRBJ2-1; 11 nucleotides match TRBD2. The CDR3 has 17 amino acids. With 3 bases clipped from V and 4 bases from J, the junction kept 8 bases outside the gene matches. Germline CDR1 reads KGHSH; CDR2 reads LQKENI. For the CDR3, the DNA is TGTGCCAGCTCACCGGAGGCTAGCGGGGGGCTTTACAATGAGCAGTTCTTC. Translated: CASSPEASGGLYNEQFF.

V is TRBV9 and J is TRBJ1-6; no clear D gene. This CDR3 contains 14 residues. The V gene's germline CDR1 is SGDLS and CDR2 YYNGEE. V lost 1 base, J lost 14 bases, and 16 bases lay in between. CDR3 protein: CASSVSYYDEALHF. The CDR3, as DNA: TGTGCCAGCAGCGTATCTTATTATGATGAGGCCCTCCACTTT.

This chain joins TRBV10-3 and TRBJ1-6; D gene unclear. V dropped 2 bases and J dropped 9 bases, with 8 bases sitting between them. CDR3 length: 13 amino acids. Germline V lookup: CDR1 ENHRY, CDR2 SYGVKD. CDR3 in amino acids: CAISEEHRSPLHF. As DNA, the CDR3 is TGTGCCATCAGTGAGGAACACCGTTCACCCCTCCACTTT.

The sample holds one count of this clone. V and J are TRBV25-1 and TRBJ2-7; possibly TRBD2 for D (5 bases). Trimming took 4 bases from V and 1 from J, leaving 17 bases between them. CDR3 length: 16 residues. Germline loops: CDR1 MGHDK, CDR2 SYGVNS. CDR3 protein: CASSGWAGKTSYEQYF. The CDR3 nucleotides are TGTGCCAGCAGTGGATGGGCGGGCAAGACTTCCTACGAGCAGTACTTC.

The J gene is TRBJ2-1, the V gene TRBV19, with D possibly matching TRBD1 (6 bases). The V gene lost 6 bases and the J gene lost 2 bases, with 11 bases spanning the gap. CDR1 is LNHDA and CDR2 is SQIVND in the germline V gene (reference sequence). CDR3 length: 14 residues. In nucleotides, the CDR3 is TGTGCCAGTAGGTTACGGGACACCTACAATGAGCAGTTCTTC. Amino acids: CASRLRDTYNEQFF.

This rearrangement joins TRBV5-1 to TRBJ1-5; D uncertain. The CDR3 loop spans 15 amino acids. Germline V lookup: CDR1 SGHRS, CDR2 YFSETQ. V lost 2 bases, J lost 2 bases, and 11 bases lay in between. CDR3 in DNA: TGCGCCAGCAGCTTACGGGGAGGCGGCAATCAGCCCCAGCATTTT. Its protein product is CASSLRGGGNQPQHF.

This chain joins TRBV9 and TRBJ2-1; TRBD2 matches at 8 bases. The CDR3 contains 14 residues. Trimming cost V 1 base and J 13 bases; bases outside gene matches: 10. CDR1 is SGDLS and CDR2 is YYNGEE in the germline V gene. CDR3 region: CASSVMGSGDPQFF. The CDR3 nucleotides are TGTGCCAGCAGCGTAATGGGTAGCGGGGACCCCCAGTTCTTC.

The chain couples TRBV29-1 to TRBJ1-1, with D possibly being TRBD1 (6 bases). Germline loops: CDR1 SQVTM, CDR2 ANQGSEA. Trimming stripped 3 bases from V and 0 bases from J, with 17 bases between. The CDR3 totals 16 residues. The CDR3 DNA reads TGCAGCGTTGAGGGGATACAGGGCATCGTGAACACTGAAGCTTTCTTT. Translated: CSVEGIQGIVNTEAFF.

This chain uses TRBV5-1 with TRBJ1-2; possibly TRBD1 for D (6 bases). Between the trimmed V and J ends, which lost 6 bases and 2 bases, there was a span of 17 bases. This CDR3 contains 15 residues. Germline V gene sequence: CDR1 SGHRS, CDR2 YFSETQ. The CDR3 region has the DNA TGCGCCAGCACCCCCGGACAGTTACTAAACTATGGCTACACCTTC. It specifies CASTPGQLLNYGYTF.

This clone was seen just once. This rearrangement joins TRBV6-5 to TRBJ1-2, with 11 positions matching TRBD1. The CDR3 is 13 amino acids. Germline lookup yields CDR1 MNHEY and CDR2 SVGAGI. V was clipped by 6 bases and J by 4 bases; unmatched bases: 1. The CDR3 DNA is TGTGCCAGCAGGGGGACAGGGGGCTATGGCTACACCTTC. This gives the protein CASRGTGGYGYTF.

The chain couples TRBV9 to TRBJ1-2, with D possibly TRBD1 on 6 matching bases. CDR3 length: 14 amino acids. Trimming cost V 0 bases and J 7 bases, with 13 bases left between them. The germline V gene encodes CDR1 SGDLS and CDR2 YYNGEE. The CDR3 loop reads CASSVAAQGLGYTF. CDR3 DNA sequence: TGTGCCAGCAGCGTAGCAGCACAGGGCCTTGGCTACACCTTC.

This clone was counted between two and nine times. This sequence joins TRBV29-1 and TRBJ1-3, with D unclear. Trimming cost V 0 bases and J 1 base, with 22 bases left between them. Germline CDR1 and CDR2: SQVTM and ANQGSEA. The CDR3 loop spans 19 amino acids. CDR3 in DNA: TGCAGCGTTGAAGATCCCCCAAGGCCGGAGACCCTGTCTGGAAACACCATATATTTT. It codes for CSVEDPPRPETLSGNTIYF.